This entry lists 17 T cell receptor beta chains sequenced from one sample in a study of shared clonotypes between healthy human individuals. Profiled with immunoSEQ multiplex PCR; TCRdb holds only in-frame clones, not every one. This sample yields about 500,000 clones, of which roughly three quarters are seen a single time; more than 10% belongs to the top ten. Sequenced: PBMCs. The receptor set was obtained from a woman aged 40 to 49 in good health. Some clones in this sample may be carry-over from other donors' samples.

The V and J genes are TRBV30 and TRBJ1-1; weak D call: TRBD1 (5 bases). The CDR3 consists of 15 residues. CDR1 is GTSNPN, CDR2 SVGIG, per germline (reference sequence). V gave up 2 bases and J gave up 1 base, with 14 bases separating them. CDR3 nucleotide sequence: TGTGCCTGGAGTTTCTTGAGGACAAAGAACACTGAAGCTTTCTTT. Its protein product is CAWSFLRTKNTEAFF. The complete variable domain, with remaining parts taken from reference TRBV30 and TRBJ1-1, reads SQTIHQWPATLVQPVGSPLSLECTVEGTSNPNLYWYRQAAGRGLQLLFYSVGIGQISSEVPQNLSASRPQDRQFILSSKKLLLSDSGFYLCAWSFLRTKNTEAFFGQGTRLTVV.

This clone is a singleton in its sample. The rearrangement uses TRBV18 and TRBJ2-5; no firm D call. Trimming shortened V by 1 base and J by 2 bases, and 8 bases separated the two germline ends. The CDR3 runs 14 residues. From germline, CDR1 is KGHSH and CDR2 LQKENI. The CDR3 DNA reads as TGTGCCAGCTCACCACAATGGCAACAAGAGACCCAGTACTTC. Its protein is CASSPQWQQETQYF.

The J gene is TRBJ1-1, the V gene TRBV6-1, with TRBD1 as a possible D gene (5 bases). Germline assignment: CDR1 MNHNS and CDR2 SASEGT. V was cut by 5 bases and J by 1 base, with 8 bases left in between. This CDR3 comprises 13 residues. The CDR3 loop is CASSQGENTEAFF. The CDR3 DNA follows: TGTGCCAGCAGTCAGGGAGAGAACACTGAAGCTTTCTTT.

The chain combines TRBV28 with TRBJ1-4; 9 bases are shared with TRBD1. The CDR3 is 13 amino acids. Germline-derived CDR1 and CDR2 are MDHEN and SYDVKM. CDR3 sequence (DNA): TGTGCTTCCACAGGGGGCCAGTTTGGAAAACTGTTTTTT. It encodes CASTGGQFGKLFF.

The rearrangement joins TRBV5-1 to TRBJ1-5; D gene unclear. CDR1 SGHRS and CDR2 YFSETQ come from the germline V gene. CDR3 length: 13 residues. V lost 4 bases and J lost 4, with 9 bases in between. This chain's CDR3 is CASSGRINQPQHF. The CDR3 bases are TGCGCCAGCAGCGGGAGGATTAATCAGCCCCAGCATTTT. Using reference TRBV5-1 and TRBJ1-5 for the parts outside the CDR3, the full variable domain is KAGVTQTPRYLIKTRGQQVTLSCSPISGHRSVSWYQQTPGQGLQFLFEYFSETQRNKGNFPGRFSGRQFSNSRSEMNVSTLELGDSALYLCASSGRINQPQHFGDGTRLSIL.

This clone was detected a few times. A far larger clone is just one base off, so this is likely a read error. This chain uses TRBV6-6 with TRBJ2-2; D unresolved. The CDR3 is 14 residues long. V was trimmed by 6 bases and J by 3 bases, leaving 11 bases between them. CDR1 is MNHNY, CDR2 SVGAGI, per germline (reference sequence). For the CDR3, the DNA is TGTGCCAGCAGGTCAGAGACGGACACCGGGGAGCTGTTTTTT. Its translation: CASRSETDTGELFF.

The rearrangement joins TRBV5-5 to TRBJ1-4; D perhaps matches TRBD1 (5 bases). This CDR3 comprises 13 residues. V lost 3 bases to trimming and J lost 7 bases, with 10 bases between them. The germline gives CDR1 SGHKS, CDR2 YYEKEE (reference sequence). DNA for the CDR3: TGTGCCAGCAGCTCCCGGGGGGGTGAAAAACTGTTTTTT. Its protein is CASSSRGGEKLFF.

This clone was observed a single time. This rearrangement joins TRBV13 to TRBJ2-4; 7 bases match TRBD1. The CDR3 has 14 amino acids. Germline V gene sequence: CDR1 PRHDT, CDR2 FYEKMQ (reference sequence). Trimming cost V 4 bases and J 7 bases; bases outside gene matches: 7. CDR3 in DNA: TGTGCCAGCAGCTCTCAACAGGGGCTGAACATTCAGTACTTC. Its translation is CASSSQQGLNIQYF.

CDR3 in amino acids: CATRRGSGTEAFF. DNA of the CDR3: TGTGCCACCCGTCGCGGTTCTGGCACTGAAGCTTTCTTT. This sequence joins TRBV6-5 and TRBJ1-1; the D is unclear. This CDR3 is built from 13 residues. The V gene's germline CDR1 is MNHEY and CDR2 SVGAGI. V was clipped by 10 bases and J by 4 bases, with 16 bases between them.

The rearrangement links TRBV28 to TRBJ1-2; D perhaps matches TRBD1 (5 bases). Germline values: CDR1 MDHEN, CDR2 SYDVKM. Trimming stripped 1 base from V and 6 bases from J, with 12 bases between. The CDR3 has 14 amino acids. The CDR3 bases are TGTGCCAGCAGTTTATCGGTGGGACGAAATGGCTACACCTTC. Its protein is CASSLSVGRNGYTF.

The V and J genes are TRBV28 and TRBJ2-7; tentatively, D is TRBD2 (6 bases). V lost 7 bases to trimming and J lost 0 bases, with 19 bases between them. The CDR3 covers 16 residues. Per germline, CDR1 MDHEN and CDR2 SYDVKM. DNA for the CDR3: TGTGCCAGCACCGGATCTAGCGCCACGAGCTCCTACGAGCAGTACTTC. It is translated as CASTGSSATSSYEQYF.

V gene TRBV5-1 combines with J gene TRBJ2-7; 11 positions agree with TRBD2. V shed 4 bases and J 4 bases; nucleotides not matched to a gene: 4. Per the germline V gene, CDR1 is SGHRS and CDR2 is YFSETQ. The CDR3 length is 14 residues. The CDR3 here is CASSRGTSGYEQYF. CDR3 bases: TGCGCCAGCAGCCGGGGGACTAGCGGTTACGAGCAGTACTTC.

In this sample, this clone turned up many times. The chain uses TRBV19 and TRBJ2-1; 9 bases agree with TRBD1. The germline V gene has CDR1 LNHDA and CDR2 SQIVND (reference sequence). The CDR3 is made up of 14 amino acids. J gave up 4 bases and V 7 bases, and 5 bases lay outside the gene matches. CDR3 sequence reads: CASKGTGRYNEQFF. The CDR3 DNA sequence: TGTGCCAGTAAGGGGACAGGGAGATACAATGAGCAGTTCTTC.

This clone has just one count. This likely traces to a read error, being one base from a far larger clone. The chain uses TRBV30 and TRBJ2-1, with TRBD2 matching 7 bases. This CDR3 contains 13 residues. Germline CDR1 is GTSNPN and CDR2 is SVGIG (reference sequence). V gave up 8 bases and J gave up 8 bases; unmatched junction bases: 12. The CDR3 sequence is CARKVAGADEQFF. The CDR3 nucleotides read TGTGCCCGGAAAGTGGCGGGAGCCGATGAGCAGTTCTTC.

The chain couples TRBV28 to TRBJ1-5, with 10 bases aligning to TRBD1. The CDR3 consists of 15 residues. V trimming: 6 bases; J trimming: 6 bases; junction bases outside the gene matches: 8. The germline V gene encodes CDR1 MDHEN and CDR2 SYDVKM. The CDR3 loop reads CASSPPGTGAQPQHF. CDR3 in DNA: TGTGCCAGCAGCCCTCCGGGGACAGGGGCTCAGCCCCAGCATTTT.

This chain joins TRBV6-4 and TRBJ2-1, with 7 positions matching TRBD1. CDR1 is MRHNA, CDR2 SNTAGT, per germline. Unmatched junction bases numbered 3, after V lost 2 bases and J lost 2 bases. The CDR3 runs to 15 residues. The CDR3 sequence: CASSDTGDTYNEQFF. The CDR3 region has the DNA TGTGCCAGCAGTGACACAGGGGATACCTACAATGAGCAGTTCTTC.

This chain uses TRBV5-1 with TRBJ2-1; weak D call: TRBD1 (6 bases). Germline lookup yields CDR1 SGHRS and CDR2 YFSETQ. Trimming shortened V by 4 bases and J by 13 bases, and 30 bases separated the two germline ends. The CDR3 is made up of 17 amino acids. In nucleotides, the CDR3 is TGCGCCAGCAGCCCACGGGCAGGGGCCCATCCGGTTACTGGCCAGTTCTTC. Protein sequence: CASSPRAGAHPVTGQFF. Supplemented by reference TRBV5-1 and TRBJ2-1, the full variable domain reads KAGVTQTPRYLIKTRGQQVTLSCSPISGHRSVSWYQQTPGQGLQFLFEYFSETQRNKGNFPGRFSGRQFSNSRSEMNVSTLELGDSALYLCASSPRAGAHPVTGQFFGPGTRLTVL.